These 16 T cell receptor beta chains came from one sample sequenced in a study of regulatory T cells in long-lasting Graves disease. TCR beta libraries were built with iRepertoire HTBI primers and Arm-PCR of CDR3 regions. TCRdb called the multiplex PCR reads again in MiXCR, with one record for every CDR3 protein. The sample lists hundreds of thousands of distinct CDR3 sequences; 16% were seen once. Time point meaning: newly diagnosed GD, antithyroid drugs for less than 3 months. Generation of the TCR library employed RNA extracted from PBMCs. The sample was also reused in another study, on T cells in Graves' hyperthyroidism and ophthalmopathy.

Here the sequenced sample was peripheral blood mononuclear cells (PBMCs), taken at new diagnosis, from a patient treated with antithyroid drugs. These receptors originate from a woman between 25 and 40 years old with Graves disease.

This clonotype was recorded a few times. The rearrangement links TRBV29-1 to TRBJ2-1; perhaps D is TRBD1 or TRBD2 (5 bases each). This CDR3 contains 18 residues. CDR1 and CDR2 (germline): SQVTM, ANQGSEA. Deletions cut 6 bases from V and 4 bases from J, with 28 bases between. CDR3 nucleotides: TGCAGCGTCCAAAGCCAAGCGGTAGGGGCCCTAATATACAATGAGCAGTTCTTC. Its protein is CSVQSQAVGALIYNEQFF.

The chain carries TRBV24-1 and TRBJ2-3; the D call may be TRBD1 or TRBD2 (6 bases each). Germline V gene sequence: CDR1 KGHDR, CDR2 SFDVKD. With 6 bases removed from V and 9 bases from J, the gap between germline ends came to 9 bases. The CDR3 contains 11 residues. The CDR3 sequence: CATSPGATQYF. CDR3 DNA: TGTGCCACCAGTCCGGGGGCGACGCAGTATTTT.

The chain links TRBV19 to TRBJ1-4; D ambiguous. The CDR3 spans 14 residues. Germline loops: CDR1 LNHDA, CDR2 SQIVND (reference sequence). The ends were cut back, 7 bases at V and 3 bases at J, with 12 bases in the middle. The CDR3 loop is CASTPTGPNEKLFF. DNA for the CDR3: TGTGCCAGTACCCCTACCGGGCCTAATGAAAAACTGTTTTTT.

This clonotype was seen a handful of times. The chain's CDR3 is CASSFHGQSYNEQFF. Here the CDR3 DNA reads TGCGCCAGCAGCTTCCACGGACAGTCCTACAATGAGCAGTTCTTC. The gene calls are TRBV5-1 and TRBJ2-1, with D perhaps matching TRBD1 (6 bases). The CDR3 extends over 15 amino acids. The germline V and J ends were trimmed by 2 bases and 1 base, with 10 bases remaining between them. Germline CDR1 SGHRS, CDR2 YFSETQ.

The chain has TRBV3-1 and TRBJ2-1, with TRBD1 identical over 8 bases. V shed 0 bases and J 9 bases; nucleotides not matched to a gene: 19. The CDR3 spans 19 residues. Germline CDR1 reads LGHDT; CDR2 reads YNNKEL (reference sequence). The CDR3 nucleotides read TGTGCCAGCAGCCAAGATATTCGATATCTTCGGCAGGGGGCCCGTGAGCAGTTCTTC. Translating gives CASSQDIRYLRQGAREQFF.

V is TRBV19 and J is TRBJ2-7; a weak D match, TRBD1 (7 bases). Germline assignment: CDR1 LNHDA and CDR2 SQIVND (reference sequence). V lost 6 bases and J 3 bases, leaving 15 bases between the germline ends. This CDR3 is 14 amino acids long. This chain's CDR3 is CASSWTGGDYEQYF. In DNA, the CDR3 is TGTGCCAGTAGCTGGACAGGAGGGGACTACGAGCAGTACTTC.

Concerning this clonotype: This may be a read error: a much more frequent sequence differs by one nucleotide. The V and J genes are TRBV6-2 or TRBV6-3 and TRBJ2-5; 11 bases map to TRBD1. J gave up 4 bases and V 5 bases, and 9 bases lay outside the gene matches. Germline CDR1 MNHEY, CDR2 SVGEGT. This CDR3 region has 16 residues. CDR3: CASSAGFGTGGETQYF. In nucleotides, the CDR3 is TGTGCCAGCAGTGCCGGCTTCGGGACAGGGGGAGAGACCCAGTACTTC.

The sample holds many counts of this clonotype. This chain links TRBV27 with TRBJ1-1, with D possibly being TRBD1 (5 bases). Germline values: CDR1 MNHEY, CDR2 SMNVEV (reference sequence). V lost 3 bases and J lost 6, with 17 bases in between. This CDR3 has 15 amino acids. CDR3: CASSLFGGGKAEAFF. The CDR3 DNA reads as TGTGCCAGCAGTTTGTTCGGGGGTGGAAAAGCTGAAGCTTTCTTT.

This clonotype has only a few counts. The V call is TRBV19, the J call TRBJ1-5; 9 positions agree with TRBD1. Germline values: CDR1 LNHDA, CDR2 SQIVND (reference sequence). With 7 bases clipped from V and 5 bases from J, the junction kept 15 bases outside the gene matches. This CDR3 region has 17 residues. In DNA, the CDR3 is TGTGCCAGTACCGAGGGACAGGGTGTATTCAATTATCAGCCCCAGCATTTT. Translated, it gives CASTEGQGVFNYQPQHF.

In its sample, this clonotype was seen many times. This rearrangement joins TRBV11-2 to TRBJ2-3, with TRBD1 as a possible D gene (5 bases). V gave up 2 bases and J gave up 0 bases, with 9 bases separating them. This CDR3 region has 15 residues. Germline V lookup: CDR1 SGHAT, CDR2 FQNNGV. This chain's CDR3 is CASSLTGVSTDTQYF. Here the CDR3 DNA reads TGTGCCAGCAGCTTAACAGGAGTAAGCACAGATACGCAGTATTTT.

This clonotype was counted a few times. V and J are TRBV5-4 and TRBJ2-1, with a possible D match to TRBD2 (6 bases). CDR1 is SGHNT, CDR2 YYREEE, per germline (reference sequence). The CDR3 runs 15 residues. The ends were cut back, 5 bases at V and 5 bases at J, with 17 bases in the middle. The CDR3 DNA is TGTGCCAGCAGGCGGTCAGGCGGGGACCACAATGAGCAGTTCTTC. This sequence encodes CASRRSGGDHNEQFF.

The rearrangement joins TRBV20-1 to TRBJ2-5, with TRBD1 matching 11 bases. The V segment lost 1 base and the J segment 4 bases; nucleotides outside the gene matches: 11. The CDR3 is 17 amino acids. Germline CDR1 reads DFQATT; CDR2 reads SNEGSKA (reference sequence). DNA of the CDR3: TGCAGTGCTAGAGCGCCGCTCGGGACAGGGGGAAGAGAGACCCAGTACTTC. Protein product: CSARAPLGTGGRETQYF.

The chain employs TRBV6-2 or TRBV6-3 and TRBJ1-1, with D possibly being TRBD1 (6 bases). V was pared by 2 bases and J by 0 bases, with 19 bases between. Germline V lookup: CDR1 MNHEY, CDR2 SVGEGT. The CDR3 spans 18 residues. Written as DNA, the CDR3 is TGTGCCAGCAGTTACGGGTCGGGGGGCGCACGGATGAACACTGAAGCTTTCTTT. This sequence encodes CASSYGSGGARMNTEAFF.

In regard to this clonotype: Possible read error: a much larger clone is one base away. The conserved final phenylalanine or tryptophan is absent from the CDR3, which likely points to a read error. Because the CDR3's place on the DNA is in doubt, the DNA is left out and the CDR3 is given as listed by TCRdb. The V and J genes are TRBV6-1 and TRBJ1-1. The CDR3 comprises 9 residues, both ends counted. Germline CDR1 MNHNS, CDR2 SASEGT. The CDR3 here is CAEQDASAM.

The rearrangement links TRBV9 to TRBJ2-3, with 10 bases fitting TRBD2. The CDR3 is 15 residues long. V lost 3 bases to trimming and J lost 6 bases; unmatched junction nucleotides: 7. The germline gives CDR1 SGDLS, CDR2 YYNGEE. DNA of the CDR3: TGTGCCAGCAGCGAAACTAGCGGGACCGTTGATACGCAGTATTTT. Translating it yields CASSETSGTVDTQYF.

This clonotype was seen only a few times. A much bigger clone sits one base away, suggesting this may be a read error. Because it lacks the conserved phenylalanine or tryptophan at the end, this CDR3 is likely a read error. The CDR3 sequence: CASSLRRQNYGYTL. The DNA of the CDR3 is TGTGCCAGCAGCTTACGCCGACAGAACTATGGCTACACCCTC. The chain combines TRBV7-2 with TRBJ1-2; D might be TRBD1 (5 bases). The CDR3 sequence is 14 residues long. Deletions cut 2 bases from V and 2 bases from J, with 9 bases between. Germline assignment: CDR1 SGHTA and CDR2 FQGNSA.